This T cell receptor (beta chain) was captured in a study of radiation and T cells in renal cell carcinoma. Only in-frame clones appear in the TCRdb table, and some are missing; sequencing was by immunoSEQ multiplex PCR. The sample holds approximately 150,000 clones; around 78% are singletons and the top ten take approximately 24%. Regarding the study as a whole: In blood, top tumor clones expanded by 2 weeks, shrinking by 4.

Germline trimming cut 2 bases from V and 5 bases from J; bases unmatched to any gene: 3. There are 15 residues in the CDR3. Germline lookup yields CDR1 SGHKS and CDR2 YYEKEE (reference sequence). For this clone: Its specificity is unknown.

Time point meaning: baseline pretreatment blood. The treatment here: 15 Gy SBRT to primary tumor, nephrectomy 4 weeks later. The receptor was derived from a woman between 50 and 59 years old with renal cell carcinoma. The gene calls are TRBV5-5 and TRBJ1-6, with 8 bases matching TRBD1. The sequenced sample was blood, obtained from a patient whose treatment included radiotherapy and nephrectomy. DNA of the CDR3: TGTGCCAGCAGCTTCCAGGACAGGGATAATTCACCCCTCCACTTT. Amino acid sequence: CASSFQDRDNSPLHF.